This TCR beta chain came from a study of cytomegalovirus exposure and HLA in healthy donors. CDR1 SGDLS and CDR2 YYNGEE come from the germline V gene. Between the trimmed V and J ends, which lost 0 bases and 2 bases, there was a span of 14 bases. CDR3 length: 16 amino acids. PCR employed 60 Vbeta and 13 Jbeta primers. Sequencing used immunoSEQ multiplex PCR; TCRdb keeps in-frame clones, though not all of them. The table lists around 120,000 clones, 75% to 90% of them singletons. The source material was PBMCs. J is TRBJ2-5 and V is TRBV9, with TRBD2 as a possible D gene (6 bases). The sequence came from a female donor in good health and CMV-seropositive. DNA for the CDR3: TGTGCCAGCAGCGTAGGGCAGGCCCGGGGGCAAGAGACCCAGTACTTC. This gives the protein CASSVGQARGQETQYF.